This T cell receptor (beta chain) was found in a study of graft-versus-host responses after intestinal transplantation. This clone was observed once. What it binds is not known. This table comes from immunoSEQ multiplex PCR, and its TCRdb copy is limited to in-frame clones, with some not included. Found here are 73,000 or so clones, nearly 90% of them singletons; the top ten hold less than 5%. With 3 bases clipped from V and 4 bases from J, the junction kept 7 bases outside the gene matches. The CDR3 is 15 amino acids. Germline assignment: CDR1 MNHEY and CDR2 SMNVEV (reference sequence). The V and J genes are TRBV27 and TRBJ1-2, with 8 bases matching TRBD1. This TCR was recovered from a human donor who was the organ donor for an intestinal transplant. This specimen consisted of unstimulated CD8+ T cells sorted from spleen or lymph node cells, obtained before transplant. The CDR3 spells CASSFLTGGVYGYTF. Here the CDR3 DNA reads TGTGCCAGCAGTTTCCTAACAGGGGGGGTCTATGGCTACACCTTC.